These 29 T cell receptor beta chains came from one sample sequenced in a study of blood T cell repertoires in COVID-19. Assay: immunoSEQ multiplex PCR; the TCRdb copy retains only in-frame clones and omits some. The sample yields approximately 70,000 clones, 80% seen once. Sequenced: peripheral blood. The receptor source for this set is an older man who had recovered from COVID-19.

The chain has TRBV4-2 and TRBJ1-1; weak D call: TRBD1 (6 bases). The V and J ends lost 1 base and 0 bases respectively, with 12 bases between them. CDR3 length equals 16 residues. Germline CDR1 LGHNA, CDR2 YNFKEQ. The CDR3 bases are TGTGCCAGCAGCCAAGTCGGGGGGCCATTGAACACTGAAGCTTTCTTT. Its protein is CASSQVGGPLNTEAFF.

The chain has TRBV6-1 and TRBJ1-2; 10 bases fit TRBD1. The germline V gene encodes CDR1 MNHNS and CDR2 SASEGT. J was trimmed by 6 bases and V by 2 bases; bases with no gene match: 12. CDR3 length equals 17 residues. The CDR3 loop reads CASSERIGWDRGDGYTF. Written as DNA, the CDR3 is TGTGCCAGCAGTGAAAGAATAGGATGGGACAGGGGCGATGGCTACACCTTC.

The chain recombines TRBV10-3 with TRBJ2-5, with D maybe TRBD2 (6 bases). This CDR3 has 13 amino acids. V was cut by 10 bases and J by 2 bases, with 14 bases left in between. The germline gives CDR1 ENHRY, CDR2 SYGVKD. The CDR3 protein is CATQGGKQETQYF. Written as DNA, the CDR3 is TGTGCCACCCAGGGAGGAAAACAAGAGACCCAGTACTTC.

J is TRBJ2-7 and V is TRBV19; 9 nucleotides agree with TRBD1. Unmatched junction bases numbered 7, after V lost 4 bases and J lost 6 bases. CDR3 length equals 14 residues. Germline CDR1 LNHDA, CDR2 SQIVND (reference sequence). The CDR3 DNA reads as TGTGCCAGTAGTAGGGACAGGGTAGAGGTCGAGCAGTACTTC. It is translated as CASSRDRVEVEQYF.

This clone was seen once. The chain has TRBV30 and TRBJ2-1; 7 nucleotides match TRBD2. The junction had 0 bases not matched to a gene; V was cut back by 2 bases and J by 2 bases. The CDR3 extends over 13 amino acids. CDR1 and CDR2 from the germline V gene are GTSNPN and SVGIG (reference sequence). CDR3 in amino acids: CAWSSGAYNEQFF. The CDR3, as DNA: TGTGCCTGGAGTAGCGGGGCCTACAATGAGCAGTTCTTC.

The gene calls are TRBV11-2 and TRBJ2-5; D unclear. The CDR3 loop spans 12 amino acids. In germline, CDR1 is SGHAT, CDR2 FQNNGV. V lost 6 bases, J lost 1 base, and 6 bases lay in between. The DNA for the CDR3 is TGTGCCAGCAGGGAGATCCAAGAGACCCAGTACTTC. This codes for CASREIQETQYF.

The V gene is TRBV30, the J gene TRBJ1-2; D may be TRBD1 (6 bases). Germline assignment: CDR1 GTSNPN and CDR2 SVGIG (reference sequence). The ends were cut back, 2 bases at V and 6 bases at J, with 7 bases in the middle. This CDR3 has 11 residues. CDR3 sequence: CAWSRQDGYTF. CDR3 nucleotide sequence: TGTGCCTGGAGTAGACAGGATGGCTACACCTTC. Full variable domain (remainder filled in from reference TRBV30 and TRBJ1-2): SQTIHQWPATLVQPVGSPLSLECTVEGTSNPNLYWYRQAAGRGLQLLFYSVGIGQISSEVPQNLSASRPQDRQFILSSKKLLLSDSGFYLCAWSRQDGYTFGSGTRLTVV.

The chain couples TRBV5-1 to TRBJ1-3; TRBD1 matches at 9 bases. This CDR3 contains 19 residues. Trimming took 4 bases from V and 1 from J; bases not matched to a gene: 15. Germline V gene data show CDR1 as SGHRS and CDR2 as YFSETQ. The CDR3 region is CASSRTIGGQGNSGNTIYF. CDR3 sequence (DNA): TGCGCCAGCAGCCGCACTATAGGGGGACAGGGTAATTCTGGAAACACCATATATTTT.

V gene TRBV11-3 combines with J gene TRBJ2-2, with TRBD2 as a possible D gene (6 bases). Deletions cut 1 base from V and 7 bases from J, with 10 bases between. The CDR3 sequence is 14 residues long. Germline CDR1 reads SGHNT; CDR2 reads YENEEA. The CDR3 nucleotides read TGTGCCAGCAGCTTAGGACTAGTTGACGGGGAGCTGTTTTTT. This gives the protein CASSLGLVDGELFF.

The chain employs TRBV29-1 and TRBJ2-5; D is unclear. The CDR3 has 12 amino acids. V was trimmed by 2 bases and J by 6 bases, leaving 10 bases between them. Germline values: CDR1 SQVTM, CDR2 ANQGSEA. The CDR3 is CSVERRFKTQYF. The DNA for the CDR3 is TGCAGCGTTGAAAGGCGGTTCAAGACCCAGTACTTC.

This clone occurred once. A junction boundary mismatches the germline segment, possibly from a read error. This chain links TRBV7-2 with TRBJ1-1, with 8 bases lining up with TRBD1. In germline, CDR1 is SGHTA, CDR2 FQGNSA. The CDR3 has 12 residues. The CDR3 DNA is TGTGCCAGCAGCTTAACTGGACAGGGCGGGGTCTTT. It is translated as CASSLTGQGGVF.

The chain couples TRBV24-1 to TRBJ2-3, with D unresolved. This CDR3 region has 14 residues. Trimming took 4 bases from V and 6 from J, leaving 13 bases between them. CDR1 is KGHDR, CDR2 SFDVKD, per germline. As DNA, the CDR3 is TGTGCCACCAGTGACTCGCCCGGTCGGGATACGCAGTATTTT. This codes for CATSDSPGRDTQYF.

The chain has TRBV7-6 and TRBJ2-7; 9 positions match TRBD1. CDR3 size: 16 residues. J gave up 4 bases and V 5 bases, and 12 bases lay outside the gene matches. Germline assignment: CDR1 SGHVS and CDR2 FNYEAQ. The CDR3 spells CASSARSGTGNYEQYF. CDR3 nucleotides: TGTGCCAGCAGCGCCCGAAGCGGGACAGGGAATTACGAGCAGTACTTC.

The chain uses TRBV5-6 and TRBJ2-3, with a tentative D call TRBD2 (6 bases). The germline gives CDR1 SGHDT, CDR2 YYEEEE. This CDR3 comprises 15 residues. V was pared by 4 bases and J by 0 bases, with 12 bases between. The CDR3 reads CASSRGAFSTDTQYF. CDR3 coding DNA: TGTGCCAGCAGCCGCGGGGCATTTAGCACAGATACGCAGTATTTT.

The chain joins TRBV11-3 to TRBJ2-2; 11 bases fit TRBD1. Per the germline V gene, CDR1 is SGHNT and CDR2 is YENEEA. This CDR3 contains 16 residues. Trimming took 4 bases from V and 3 from J; bases not matched to a gene: 4. DNA for the CDR3: TGTGCCAGCAGCTCAGGGGACAGGGGGTACACCGGGGAGCTGTTTTTT. It encodes CASSSGDRGYTGELFF.

V is TRBV11-3 and J is TRBJ2-2, with 7 bases lining up with TRBD1. CDR3 length equals 15 residues. The germline V gene encodes CDR1 SGHNT and CDR2 YENEEA. Losses at the gene ends were 3 bases for V and 2 bases for J; bases not matched to a gene: 3. The CDR3 loop is CASSFRTGNTGELFF. CDR3 sequence (DNA): TGTGCCAGCAGCTTCCGGACAGGAAACACCGGGGAGCTGTTTTTT.

The chain joins TRBV3-1 (or the pseudogene TRBV3-2) to TRBJ1-2, with D hard to call. Looked up from germline, CDR1 is LGHDT and CDR2 is YNNKEL (reference sequence). CDR3 length: 20 amino acids. V lost 4 bases, J lost 0 bases, and 27 bases lay in between. The DNA for the CDR3 is TGTGCCAGCAGCCGAGGTAAGAGAGGGATCGCAAGCACTGCTAACTATGGCTACACCTTC. This codes for CASSRGKRGIASTANYGYTF.

The chain links TRBV9 to TRBJ1-4, with D possibly matching TRBD1 (5 bases). Per germline, CDR1 SGDLS and CDR2 YYNGEE. V lost 4 bases and J 8 bases, leaving 18 bases between the germline ends. The CDR3 is made up of 15 amino acids. This chain's CDR3 is CASSFGGVVGEKLFF. The CDR3 nucleotides are TGTGCCAGCAGCTTCGGAGGGGTGGTGGGCGAAAAACTGTTTTTT.

The rearrangement joins TRBV19 to TRBJ1-2, with D perhaps TRBD1 (5 bases). Trimming shortened V by 3 bases and J by 6 bases, and 17 bases separated the two germline ends. CDR3 length: 15 amino acids. From germline, CDR1 is LNHDA and CDR2 SQIVND (reference sequence). CDR3 nucleotides: TGTGCCAGTAGTATGGCAGGGTCCCACACCGATGGCTACACCTTC. This encodes CASSMAGSHTDGYTF.

J is TRBJ2-7 and V is TRBV4-3, with TRBD1 identical over 8 bases. V gave up 5 bases and J gave up 1 base; unmatched junction bases: 7. This CDR3 is 15 amino acids long. Per germline, CDR1 LGHNA and CDR2 YSLEER. CDR3 nucleotides: TGCGCCAGCAGCGACCGGGACAGGAATTCCTACGAGCAGTACTTC. This translates into CASSDRDRNSYEQYF.

The gene calls are TRBV27 and TRBJ1-3; 9 nucleotides agree with TRBD1. There are 19 residues in the CDR3. Germline lookup yields CDR1 MNHEY and CDR2 SMNVEV (reference sequence). The V segment lost 5 bases and the J segment 0 bases; nucleotides outside the gene matches: 14. CDR3 region: CASSLTGTGWESSGNTIYF. In DNA, the CDR3 is TGTGCCAGCAGTCTCACCGGGACAGGGTGGGAGAGCTCTGGAAACACCATATATTTT.

V gene TRBV5-4 combines with J gene TRBJ1-6; a possible D gene is TRBD1 (6 bases). Looked up from germline, CDR1 is SGHNT and CDR2 is YYREEE (reference sequence). This CDR3 spans 16 amino acids. Trimming took off 0 bases at V and 9 bases at J, with 16 bases between the two ends. The CDR3, as DNA: TGTGCCAGCAGCTTGGGCGGGGCGGGGGCGGTTTCACCCCTCCACTTT. Its translation is CASSLGGAGAVSPLHF.

The chain carries TRBV10-2 and TRBJ2-7; D is unclear. CDR3 size: 13 residues. V was pared by 6 bases and J by 0 bases, with 9 bases between. Germline V gene lookup returns CDR1 WSHSY and CDR2 SAAADI. CDR3 nucleotides: TGCGCCAGCAGGGGCTTGGACTCCTACGAGCAGTACTTC. It yields the protein CASRGLDSYEQYF.

The chain uses TRBV29-1 and TRBJ2-5; 9 bases align to TRBD2. This CDR3 is built from 16 residues. With 4 bases clipped from V and 4 bases from J, the junction kept 13 bases outside the gene matches. The germline gives CDR1 SQVTM, CDR2 ANQGSEA. The CDR3 sequence is CSVAELAGVLGETQYF. Written as DNA, the CDR3 is TGCAGCGTTGCAGAGTTAGCGGGAGTTCTCGGAGAGACCCAGTACTTC.

The chain employs TRBV15 and TRBJ2-2, with 9 positions matching TRBD2. Germline V lookup: CDR1 LNHNV, CDR2 YYDKDF (reference sequence). This CDR3 is 15 amino acids long. V trimming: 5 bases; J trimming: 4 bases; junction bases outside the gene matches: 5. This chain's CDR3 is CATSGSAGGTGELFF. The CDR3 DNA follows: TGTGCCACCAGCGGGTCAGCGGGGGGCACCGGGGAGCTGTTTTTT.

This clone was observed a single time. V is TRBV6-2 or TRBV6-3 and J is TRBJ1-2; D uncertain. Trimming pared 5 bases from V and 4 bases from J, leaving 8 bases between. Germline V gene data show CDR1 as MNHEY and CDR2 as SVGEGT. This CDR3 is built from 12 residues. The CDR3 is CASSQEIYGYTF. CDR3 coding DNA: TGTGCCAGCAGTCAGGAAATCTATGGCTACACCTTC.

V gene TRBV3-1 (or the pseudogene TRBV3-2) combines with J gene TRBJ2-4; possibly TRBD2 for D (6 bases). Germline V gene lookup returns CDR1 LGHDT and CDR2 YNNKEL (reference sequence). V was shortened by 4 bases and J by 9 bases, with 13 bases between the two germline ends. This CDR3 has 13 residues. The CDR3 bases are TGTGCCAGCAGCCCCACGGGGGTTATCATTCAGTACTTC. As protein: CASSPTGVIIQYF.

The chain combines TRBV28 with TRBJ2-7; D is possibly TRBD1 (7 bases). The CDR3 is made up of 14 amino acids. Germline loops: CDR1 MDHEN, CDR2 SYDVKM. V shed 7 bases and J shed 3 bases, with 16 bases lying between them. The CDR3 bases are TGTGCCAGCAAGGTCGCGGGACAGTACTACGAGCAGTACTTC. The encoded protein is CASKVAGQYYEQYF.

The V call is TRBV18, the J call TRBJ1-5, with D possibly TRBD1 on 5 matching bases. The germline CDR1 and CDR2 sequences are KGHSH and LQKENI. With 6 bases removed from V and 2 bases from J, the gap between germline ends came to 11 bases. The CDR3 spans 14 residues. Written as DNA, the CDR3 is TGTGCCAGCTCCCCGGGGGAAGGCAATCAGCCCCAGCATTTT. Residues: CASSPGEGNQPQHF.